The 27 T cell receptor beta chains below all came from one sample that was sequenced in a study of regulatory T cells in long-lasting Graves disease. CDR3-region Arm-PCR and iRepertoire HTBI primers produced the TCR beta libraries. TCRdb processed the multiplex PCR reads anew with MiXCR; each CDR3 protein has one entry. The table records fewer than 650,000 distinct CDR3 sequences, less than 20% of them present only once. Time point specified: newly diagnosed GD, antithyroid drugs for less than 3 months. From PBMCs, RNA was extracted and then used to make the TCR library. This same sample was also part of a study on T cells in Graves' hyperthyroidism and ophthalmopathy.

Material: peripheral blood mononuclear cells (PBMCs), obtained at new diagnosis, from a patient treated with antithyroid drugs. These receptors were collected from a woman aged 25-40 years with Graves disease.

The chain links TRBV27 to TRBJ1-1; D remains ambiguous. The germline CDR1 and CDR2 sequences are MNHEY and SMNVEV (reference sequence). V lost 4 bases to trimming and J lost 10 bases, with 13 bases between them. CDR3 size: 12 residues. In DNA, the CDR3 is TGTGCCAGCAGTTCATACCTGGCGGGAGCTTTCTTT. Residues: CASSSYLAGAFF.

This clonotype was seen at least ten times. This chain's CDR3 is CATSDTGQSGRVSMGEQYF. CDR3 in DNA: TGTGCCACCAGTGATACAGGACAGTCGGGACGGGTCTCCATGGGCGAGCAGTACTTC. The chain combines TRBV24-1 with TRBJ2-7, with a possible D match to TRBD1 (6 bases). V gave up 3 bases and J gave up 6 bases, with 29 bases separating them. The CDR3 runs to 19 residues. The germline V gene encodes CDR1 KGHDR and CDR2 SFDVKD.

At least ten counts were recorded for this clonotype. The chain carries TRBV10-3 and TRBJ1-1, with TRBD1 matching over 8 bases. Germline lookup yields CDR1 ENHRY and CDR2 SYGVKD. The CDR3 has 13 residues. Unmatched junction bases numbered 8, after V lost 4 bases and J lost 10 bases. The CDR3 DNA sequence: TGTGCCATCAGTGGAGGGACAGGATATCCAGCTTTCTTT. Protein sequence: CAISGGTGYPAFF.

The V gene is TRBV30, the J gene TRBJ2-5; D remains unclear. Germline-derived CDR1 and CDR2 are GTSNPN and SVGIG (reference sequence). The ends were cut back, 2 bases at V and 4 bases at J, with 17 bases in the middle. The CDR3 is made up of 15 amino acids. CDR3 sequence (DNA): TGTGCCTGGAGTCTCCTTACCGGGCCACCAGAGACCCAGTACTTC. Protein: CAWSLLTGPPETQYF.

This clonotype has ten or more counts. The rearrangement joins TRBV28 to TRBJ2-3, with D tentatively TRBD1 (6 bases). CDR3 size: 13 residues. Germline-derived CDR1 and CDR2 are MDHEN and SYDVKM. V shed 2 bases and J shed 5 bases, with 8 bases lying between them. This CDR3 is CASSLTGLDTQYF. CDR3 nucleotides: TGTGCCAGCAGTTTAACAGGGTTAGATACGCAGTATTTT.

In this sample, this clonotype turned up many times. This sequence joins TRBV28 and TRBJ2-7; TRBD1 matches at 8 bases. The germline V gene has CDR1 MDHEN and CDR2 SYDVKM. V shed 1 base, J shed 1 base, and the junction held 3 bases outside the gene matches. This CDR3 is built from 15 residues. DNA of the CDR3: TGTGCCAGCAGTTTATCTACAGGGGGTTCCTACGAGCAGTACTTC. Translated: CASSLSTGGSYEQYF. The complete variable domain, with remaining parts taken from reference TRBV28 and TRBJ2-7, reads DVKVTQSSRYLVKRTGEKVFLECVQDMDHENMFWYRQDPGLGLRLIYFSYDVKMKEKGDIPEGYSVSREKKERFSLILESASTNQTSMYLCASSLSTGGSYEQYFGPGTRLTVT.

This clonotype was observed a few times. The J gene is TRBJ2-2, the V gene TRBV18; no definite D call. The CDR3 consists of 14 residues. Trimming removed 2 bases from V and 1 base from J, with 5 bases in between. Looked up from germline, CDR1 is KGHSH and CDR2 is LQKENI. The CDR3, as DNA: TGTGCCAGCTCACCAGGGAAGAACACCGGGGAGCTGTTTTTT. Protein sequence: CASSPGKNTGELFF. Full variable domain (outside the CDR3, taken from reference TRBV18 and TRBJ2-2): NAGVMQNPRHLVRRRGQEARLRCSPMKGHSHVYWYRQLPEEGLKFMVYLQKENIIDESGMPKERFSAEFPKEGPSILRIQQVVRGDSAAYFCASSPGKNTGELFFGEGSRLTVL.

This clonotype was detected many times. This chain connects TRBV28 to TRBJ2-7, with 8 bases identical to TRBD1. The length of the CDR3 is 16 residues. Germline CDR1 MDHEN, CDR2 SYDVKM. The V segment lost 6 bases and the J segment 4 bases; nucleotides outside the gene matches: 14. CDR3 sequence reads: CASRPSDRGYSYEQYF. CDR3 nucleotide sequence: TGTGCCAGCAGACCCTCAGACAGGGGATATTCGTACGAGCAGTACTTC.

The DNA of the CDR3 is TGTGCCAGCAGCTTAGCGAGCGGGAGGGCATCCGAGCAGTACTTC. Residues: CASSLASGRASEQYF. The genes are TRBV7-9 and TRBJ2-7, with 10 bases identical to TRBD2. After removal of 0 bases from V and 6 bases from J, the junction contained 5 bases not matched to a gene. The V gene's germline CDR1 is SEHNR and CDR2 FQNEAQ (reference sequence). CDR3 length equals 15 residues.

The genes are TRBV9 and TRBJ1-2; D possibly corresponds to TRBD1 (5 bases). Per germline, CDR1 SGDLS and CDR2 YYNGEE. Trimming stripped 0 bases from V and 8 bases from J, with 11 bases between. CDR3 length: 13 residues. CDR3 sequence reads: CASSVVGGVGYTF. The CDR3 DNA reads as TGTGCCAGCAGCGTAGTTGGGGGGGTAGGCTACACCTTC.

This clonotype came up a few times. The chain employs TRBV14 and TRBJ1-4; 7 bases are a match to TRBD1. J gave up 8 bases and V 4 bases, and 10 bases lay outside the gene matches. Germline CDR1 and CDR2: SGHDN and FVKESK. The CDR3 spans 15 residues. CDR3 nucleotide sequence: TGTGCCAGCAGCCGTACCGGGACAGTTAGGGAAAAACTGTTTTTT. It is translated as CASSRTGTVREKLFF.

V gene TRBV7-3 combines with J gene TRBJ2-1, with D tentatively TRBD1 (6 bases). Trimming removed 1 base at V and 9 bases at J, with 10 bases between. Looked up from germline, CDR1 is SGHTA and CDR2 is FQGTGA. This CDR3 has 13 residues. The CDR3 sequence: CASSLNRDSEQFF. DNA for the CDR3: TGTGCCAGCAGCTTAAACAGGGATTCTGAGCAGTTCTTC. Looking up the rest from reference TRBV7-3 and TRBJ2-1 gives the full variable domain: GAGVSQTPSNKVTEKGKYVELRCDPISGHTALYWYRQSLGQGPEFLIYFQGTGAADDSGLPNDRFFAVRPEGSVSTLKIQRTERGDSAVYLCASSLNRDSEQFFGPGTRLTVL.

The chain has TRBV20-1 and TRBJ1-6; D perhaps matches TRBD1 (5 bases). CDR1 is DFQATT and CDR2 is SNEGSKA in the germline V gene (reference sequence). The germline V and J ends were trimmed by 1 base and 9 bases, with 13 bases remaining between them. This CDR3 contains 14 residues. The CDR3 DNA follows: TGCAGTGCTAGAGTTGAGGGTGGGGGTTCACCCCTCCACTTT. This gives the protein CSARVEGGGSPLHF.

This sequence joins TRBV6-2 or TRBV6-3 and TRBJ2-1, with 9 bases lining up with TRBD1. V lost 6 bases, J lost 4 bases, and 16 bases stayed unmatched. Germline values: CDR1 MNHEY, CDR2 SVGEGT. This CDR3 has 18 amino acids. Written as DNA, the CDR3 is TGTGCCAGCAGCCCCGGGACAGGGTCGCGGGACCTGTACAATGAGCAGTTCTTC. This codes for CASSPGTGSRDLYNEQFF.

This clonotype showed up many times. The CDR3 region has the DNA TGCAGTGCGCGATTTCAGACAGGCCACGGCTACACCTTC. This gives the protein CSARFQTGHGYTF. The chain has TRBV20-1 and TRBJ1-2, with D perhaps matching TRBD1 (6 bases). The CDR3 is 13 amino acids. Trimming shortened V by 6 bases and J by 8 bases, and 19 bases separated the two germline ends. The V gene's germline CDR1 is DFQATT and CDR2 SNEGSKA (reference sequence).

Only a few counts were recorded for this clonotype. CDR3 in amino acids: CATSDFGSGSYNEQFF. CDR3 sequence (DNA): TGTGCCACCAGTGATTTTGGGTCCGGCTCCTACAATGAGCAGTTCTTC. The chain is built from TRBV24-1 and TRBJ2-1; D call uncertain. The CDR3 totals 16 residues. The germline V gene has CDR1 KGHDR and CDR2 SFDVKD. Trimming stripped 1 base from V and 0 bases from J, with 9 bases between.

This clonotype was seen ten or more times. J is TRBJ1-1 and V is TRBV12-3 or TRBV12-4; unclear D gene. Trimming pared 6 bases from V and 11 bases from J, leaving 16 bases between. The CDR3 is 12 amino acids. CDR3 in amino acids: CASRTGILGAFF. The CDR3, as DNA: TGTGCCAGCAGAACCGGGATTTTAGGGGCTTTCTTT.

About this clonotype itself: Here the CDR3 omits its conserved ending phenylalanine or tryptophan, so a read error is the likely source. The chain uses TRBV27 and TRBJ2-5, with a possible D match to TRBD1 (5 bases). CDR1 MNHEY and CDR2 SMNVEV come from the germline V gene (reference sequence). The CDR3 consists of 13 residues. Trimming shortened V by 3 bases and J by 4 bases, and 9 bases separated the two germline ends. The CDR3 here is CASSFDRGETQYL. CDR3 DNA sequence: TGTGCCAGCAGTTTTGATAGGGGAGAGACCCAGTACCTC.

This clonotype came up many times. V usage is TRBV6-9 and J usage is TRBJ1-5; TRBD1 might be the D (6 bases). This CDR3 is 14 amino acids long. Trimming took 4 bases from V and 5 from J, leaving 12 bases between them. Germline CDR1 reads MNHGY; CDR2 reads SVAAGI. The CDR3 DNA sequence: TGTGCCAGCAGTTCCAGGGGTTTCGATCAGCCCCAGCATTTT. This translates into CASSSRGFDQPQHF.

This clonotype came up many times. The rearrangement uses TRBV11-2 and TRBJ1-2; unclear D gene. CDR3 length: 14 amino acids. V was shortened by 0 bases and J by 0 bases, with 5 bases between the two germline ends. Germline values: CDR1 SGHAT, CDR2 FQNNGV. The CDR3 loop reads CASSLDLANYGYTF. The CDR3 nucleotides read TGTGCCAGCAGCTTAGATCTTGCTAACTATGGCTACACCTTC.

This clonotype was picked up many times. This rearrangement joins TRBV7-2 to TRBJ2-1, with 16 bases matching TRBD2. Germline V CDR1 and CDR2: SGHTA, FQGNSA. This CDR3 comprises 19 residues. Trimming cost V 4 bases and J 4 bases; bases outside gene matches: 10. CDR3 region: CASSSQLGLAGGRYNEQFF. The DNA for the CDR3 is TGTGCCAGCAGCTCCCAATTGGGACTAGCGGGAGGGCGGTACAATGAGCAGTTCTTC.

This clonotype was recorded a few times. The chain links TRBV2 to TRBJ2-1; TRBD2 agrees at 10 bases. The V gene end was trimmed by 5 bases and the J gene end by 8 bases; junction bases not matched to a gene: 12. CDR3 length: 16 residues. Germline V gives CDR1 SNHLY, CDR2 FYNNEI. CDR3 in amino acids: CASSSPVLAGVDEQFF. The CDR3 bases are TGTGCCAGCAGTTCCCCCGTCCTAGCGGGAGTTGATGAGCAGTTCTTC.

The table lists this clonotype with many counts. The rearrangement joins TRBV29-1 to TRBJ2-1; 11 nucleotides agree with TRBD2. V lost 5 bases to trimming and J lost 5 bases; unmatched junction nucleotides: 8. CDR3 size: 15 residues. Germline CDR1 reads SQVTM; CDR2 reads ANQGSEA. The DNA for the CDR3 is TGCAGCGTTACACCCGGGACTAGCGGTAACAATGAGCAGTTCTTC. Amino acid sequence: CSVTPGTSGNNEQFF.

This clonotype was seen many times. The chain employs TRBV20-1 and TRBJ2-1, with 8 bases that match TRBD2. This CDR3 contains 15 residues. Germline V gene lookup returns CDR1 DFQATT and CDR2 SNEGSKA (reference sequence). V was pared by 1 base and J by 9 bases, with 11 bases of the junction left unmatched. DNA for the CDR3: TGCAGTGCTAGAGCACCGGGGGGGGCCAAGAGTGAGCAGTTCTTC. This codes for CSARAPGGAKSEQFF.

This clonotype was observed a few times. The J gene is TRBJ2-3, the V gene TRBV7-9; a possible D gene is TRBD1 (5 bases). Trimming removed 0 bases from V and 4 bases from J, with 11 bases in between. In germline, CDR1 is SEHNR, CDR2 FQNEAQ (reference sequence). The CDR3 loop spans 15 amino acids. CDR3 DNA sequence: TGTGCCAGCAGCTTAGCGTCAACAGGCTCAGATACGCAGTATTTT. It codes for CASSLASTGSDTQYF.

This clonotype was observed at least ten times. J is TRBJ1-2 and V is TRBV2, with D uncertain. This CDR3 is 13 amino acids long. Germline CDR1 SNHLY, CDR2 FYNNEI. Trimming took off 6 bases at V and 3 bases at J, with 11 bases between the two ends. CDR3: CASRGLEDYGYTF. Written as DNA, the CDR3 is TGTGCCAGCAGGGGATTAGAGGACTATGGCTACACCTTC.

There are many counts of this clonotype. The CDR3 is CASSYGGAGFLDYGYTF. CDR3 DNA sequence: TGTGCCAGCAGTTATGGGGGCGCGGGATTTCTCGACTATGGCTACACCTTC. The rearrangement joins TRBV28 to TRBJ1-2; maybe TRBD1 (6 bases). The ends were cut back, 4 bases at V and 3 bases at J, with 21 bases in the middle. Germline loops: CDR1 MDHEN, CDR2 SYDVKM. The length of the CDR3 is 17 residues.